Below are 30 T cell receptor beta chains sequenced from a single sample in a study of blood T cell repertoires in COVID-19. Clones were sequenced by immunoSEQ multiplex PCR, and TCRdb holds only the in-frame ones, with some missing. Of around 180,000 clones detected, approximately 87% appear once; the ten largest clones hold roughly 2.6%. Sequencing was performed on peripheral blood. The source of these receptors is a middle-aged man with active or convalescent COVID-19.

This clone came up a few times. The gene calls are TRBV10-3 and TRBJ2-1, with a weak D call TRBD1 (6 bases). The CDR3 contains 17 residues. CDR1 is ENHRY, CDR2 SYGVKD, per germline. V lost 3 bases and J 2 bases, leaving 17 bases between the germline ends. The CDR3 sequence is CAISDPPTGQPYNEQFF. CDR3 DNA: TGTGCCATCAGTGACCCCCCCACAGGGCAGCCCTACAATGAGCAGTTCTTC.

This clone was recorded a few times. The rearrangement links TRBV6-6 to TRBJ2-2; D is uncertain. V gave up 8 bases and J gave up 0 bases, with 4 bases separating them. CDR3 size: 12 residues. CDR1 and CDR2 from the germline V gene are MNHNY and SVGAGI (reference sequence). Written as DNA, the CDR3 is TGTGCCAGCGCAGCGAACACCGGGGAGCTGTTTTTT. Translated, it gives CASAANTGELFF.

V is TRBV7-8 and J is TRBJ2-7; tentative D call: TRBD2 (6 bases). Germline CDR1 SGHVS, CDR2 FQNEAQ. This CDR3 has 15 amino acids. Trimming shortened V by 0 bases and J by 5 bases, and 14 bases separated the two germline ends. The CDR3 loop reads CASSLALGTSNEQYF. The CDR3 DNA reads TGTGCCAGCAGCTTAGCGCTTGGGACTTCTAACGAGCAGTACTTC.

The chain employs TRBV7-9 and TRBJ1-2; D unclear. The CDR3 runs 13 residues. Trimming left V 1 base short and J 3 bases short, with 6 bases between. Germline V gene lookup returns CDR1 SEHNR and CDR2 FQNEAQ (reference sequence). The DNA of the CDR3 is TGTGCCAGCAGCTTAGGGGCTTACTATGGCTACACCTTC. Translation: CASSLGAYYGYTF. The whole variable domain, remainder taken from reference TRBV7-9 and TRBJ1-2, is DTGVSQNPRHKITKRGQNVTFRCDPISEHNRLYWYRQTLGQGPEFLTYFQNEAQLEKSRLLSDRFSAERPKGSFSTLEIQRTEQGDSAMYLCASSLGAYYGYTFGSGTRLTVV.

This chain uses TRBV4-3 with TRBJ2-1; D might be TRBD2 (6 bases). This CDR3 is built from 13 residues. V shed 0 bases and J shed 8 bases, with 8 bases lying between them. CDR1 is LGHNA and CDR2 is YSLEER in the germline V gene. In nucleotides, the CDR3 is TGCGCCAGCAGCCAAGAGGGGGGTTATGAGCAGTTCTTC. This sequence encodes CASSQEGGYEQFF.

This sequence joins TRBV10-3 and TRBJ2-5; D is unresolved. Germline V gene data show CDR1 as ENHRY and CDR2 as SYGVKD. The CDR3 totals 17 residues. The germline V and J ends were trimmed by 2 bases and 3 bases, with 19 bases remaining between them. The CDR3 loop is CAISEPRREVGEETQYF. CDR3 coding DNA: TGTGCCATCAGTGAGCCGAGGCGAGAGGTGGGTGAAGAGACCCAGTACTTC.

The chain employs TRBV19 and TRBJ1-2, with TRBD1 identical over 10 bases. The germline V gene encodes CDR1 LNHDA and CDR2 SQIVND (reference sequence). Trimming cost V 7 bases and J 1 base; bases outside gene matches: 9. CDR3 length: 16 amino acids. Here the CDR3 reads CASTKGTGVDNYGYTF. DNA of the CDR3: TGTGCCAGTACCAAAGGGACAGGGGTGGATAACTATGGCTACACCTTC.

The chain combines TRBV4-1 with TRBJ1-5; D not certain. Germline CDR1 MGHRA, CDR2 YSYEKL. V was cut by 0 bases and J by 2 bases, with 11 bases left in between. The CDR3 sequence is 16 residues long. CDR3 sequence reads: CASSQDGGLGNQPQHF. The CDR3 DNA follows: TGCGCCAGCAGCCAAGATGGCGGGTTGGGCAATCAGCCCCAGCATTTT.

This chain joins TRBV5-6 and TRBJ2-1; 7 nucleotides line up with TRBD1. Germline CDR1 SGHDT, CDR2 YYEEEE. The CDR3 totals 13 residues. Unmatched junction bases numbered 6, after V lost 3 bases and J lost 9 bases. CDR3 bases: TGTGCCAGCAGCTACACAGGGGACGGTGAGCAGTTCTTC. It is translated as CASSYTGDGEQFF. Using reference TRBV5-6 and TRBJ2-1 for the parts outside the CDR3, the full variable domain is DAGVTQSPTHLIKTRGQQVTLRCSPKSGHDTVSWYQQALGQGPQFIFQYYEEEERQRGNFPDRFSGHQFPNYSSELNVNALLLGDSALYLCASSYTGDGEQFFGPGTRLTVL.

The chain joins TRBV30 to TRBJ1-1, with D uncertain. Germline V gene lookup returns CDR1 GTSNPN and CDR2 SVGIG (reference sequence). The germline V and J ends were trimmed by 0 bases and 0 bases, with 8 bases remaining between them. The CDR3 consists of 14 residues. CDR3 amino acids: CAWSVGLLNTEAFF. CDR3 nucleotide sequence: TGTGCCTGGAGTGTAGGACTTTTGAACACTGAAGCTTTCTTT. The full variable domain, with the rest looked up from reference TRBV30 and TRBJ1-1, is SQTIHQWPATLVQPVGSPLSLECTVEGTSNPNLYWYRQAAGRGLQLLFYSVGIGQISSEVPQNLSASRPQDRQFILSSKKLLLSDSGFYLCAWSVGLLNTEAFFGQGTRLTVV.

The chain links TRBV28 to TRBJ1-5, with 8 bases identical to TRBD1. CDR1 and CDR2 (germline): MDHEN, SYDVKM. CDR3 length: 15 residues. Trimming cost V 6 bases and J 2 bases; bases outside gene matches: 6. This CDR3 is CASRAGTGRNQPQHF. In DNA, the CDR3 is TGTGCCAGCAGGGCCGGGACAGGCCGCAATCAGCCCCAGCATTTT.

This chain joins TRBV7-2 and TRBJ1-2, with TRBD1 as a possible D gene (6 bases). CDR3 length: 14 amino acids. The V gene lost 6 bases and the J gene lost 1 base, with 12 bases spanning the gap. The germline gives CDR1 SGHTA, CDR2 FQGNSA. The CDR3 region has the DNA TGTGCCAGCAGACCCCGGACAGATAACTATGGCTACACCTTC. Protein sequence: CASRPRTDNYGYTF.

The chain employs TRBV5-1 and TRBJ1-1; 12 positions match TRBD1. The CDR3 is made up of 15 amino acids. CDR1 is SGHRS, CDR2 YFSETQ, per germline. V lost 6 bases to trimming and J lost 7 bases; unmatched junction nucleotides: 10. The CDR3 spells CASNLRGQGAGEAFF. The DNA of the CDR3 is TGCGCCAGCAACCTGCGGGGACAGGGGGCGGGTGAAGCTTTCTTT.

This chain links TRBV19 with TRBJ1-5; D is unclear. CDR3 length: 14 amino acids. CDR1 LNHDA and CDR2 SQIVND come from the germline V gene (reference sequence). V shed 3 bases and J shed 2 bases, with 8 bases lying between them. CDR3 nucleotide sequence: TGTGCCAGTAGTATGGCGGTGGGCAATCAGCCCCAGCATTTT. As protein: CASSMAVGNQPQHF.

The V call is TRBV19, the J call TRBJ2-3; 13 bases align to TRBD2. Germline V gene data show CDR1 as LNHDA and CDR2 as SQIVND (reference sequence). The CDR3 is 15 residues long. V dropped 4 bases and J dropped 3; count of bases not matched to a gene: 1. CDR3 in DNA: TGTGCCAGTAGTAGGACTAGCGGGGGTACAGATACGCAGTATTTT. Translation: CASSRTSGGTDTQYF.

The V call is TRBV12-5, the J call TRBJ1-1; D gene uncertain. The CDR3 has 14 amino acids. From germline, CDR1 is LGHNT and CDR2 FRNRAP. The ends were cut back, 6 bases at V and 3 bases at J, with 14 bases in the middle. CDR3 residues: CASGTGVMYTEAFF. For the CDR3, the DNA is TGTGCTAGTGGCACCGGAGTTATGTACACTGAAGCTTTCTTT.

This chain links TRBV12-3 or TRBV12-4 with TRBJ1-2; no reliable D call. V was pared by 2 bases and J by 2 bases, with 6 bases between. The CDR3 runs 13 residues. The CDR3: CASSLQVNYGYTF. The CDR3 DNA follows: TGTGCCAGCAGTTTACAGGTGAACTATGGCTACACCTTC.

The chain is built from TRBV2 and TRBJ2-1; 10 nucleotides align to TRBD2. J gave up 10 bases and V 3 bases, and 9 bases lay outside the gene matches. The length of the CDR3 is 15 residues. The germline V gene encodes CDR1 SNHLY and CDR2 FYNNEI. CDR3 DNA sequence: TGTGCCAGCAGTGATAAGCGGGGGGGCCTTCACGAGCAGTTCTTC. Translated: CASSDKRGGLHEQFF.

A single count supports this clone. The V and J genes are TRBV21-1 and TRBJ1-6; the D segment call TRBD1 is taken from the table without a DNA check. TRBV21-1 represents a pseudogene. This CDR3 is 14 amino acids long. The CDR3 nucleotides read TGTGCCAGCGTCCGGGACATTCATGATTCACCCCTCCACTTT. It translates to CASVRDIHDSPLHF.

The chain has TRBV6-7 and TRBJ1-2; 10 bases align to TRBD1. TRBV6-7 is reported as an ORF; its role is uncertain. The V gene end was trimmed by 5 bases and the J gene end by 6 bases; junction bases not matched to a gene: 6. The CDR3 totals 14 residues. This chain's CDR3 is CASSVRTGGDGYTF. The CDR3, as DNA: TGTGCCAGCAGTGTACGGACAGGGGGTGATGGCTACACCTTC.

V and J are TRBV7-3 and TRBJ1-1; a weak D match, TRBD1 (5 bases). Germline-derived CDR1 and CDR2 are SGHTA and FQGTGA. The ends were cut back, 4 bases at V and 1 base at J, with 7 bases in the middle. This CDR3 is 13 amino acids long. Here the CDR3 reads CASSYQGNTEAFF. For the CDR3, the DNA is TGTGCCAGCAGCTATCAGGGGAACACTGAAGCTTTCTTT.

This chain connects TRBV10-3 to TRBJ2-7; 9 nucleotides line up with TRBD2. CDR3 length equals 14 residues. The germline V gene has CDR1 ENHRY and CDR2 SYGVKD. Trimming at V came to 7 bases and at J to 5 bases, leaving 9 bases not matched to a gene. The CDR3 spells CAIISGAGGNEQYF. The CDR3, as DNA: TGTGCCATCATTTCTGGCGCGGGGGGGAACGAGCAGTACTTC.

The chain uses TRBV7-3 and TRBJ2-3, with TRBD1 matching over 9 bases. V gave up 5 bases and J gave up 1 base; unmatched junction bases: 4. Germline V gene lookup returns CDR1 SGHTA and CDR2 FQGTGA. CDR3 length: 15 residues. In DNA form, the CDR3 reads TGTGCCAGCAGCGCCCGGGACAGGGGCACAGATACGCAGTATTTT. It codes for CASSARDRGTDTQYF. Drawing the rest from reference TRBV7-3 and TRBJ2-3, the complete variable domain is GAGVSQTPSNKVTEKGKYVELRCDPISGHTALYWYRQSLGQGPEFLIYFQGTGAADDSGLPNDRFFAVRPEGSVSTLKIQRTERGDSAVYLCASSARDRGTDTQYFGPGTRLTVL.

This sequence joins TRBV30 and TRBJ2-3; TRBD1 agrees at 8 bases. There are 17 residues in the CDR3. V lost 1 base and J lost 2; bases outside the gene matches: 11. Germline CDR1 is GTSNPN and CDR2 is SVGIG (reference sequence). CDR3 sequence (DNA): TGTGCCTGGAGTGGAGCCGGGACAGGCCTTTTCACAGATACGCAGTATTTT. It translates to CAWSGAGTGLFTDTQYF.

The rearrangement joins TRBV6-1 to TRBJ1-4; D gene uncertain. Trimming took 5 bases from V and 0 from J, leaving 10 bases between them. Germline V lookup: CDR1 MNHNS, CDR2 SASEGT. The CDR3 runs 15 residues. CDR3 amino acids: CASSPITATNEKLFF. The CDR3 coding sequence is TGTGCCAGCAGTCCTATTACGGCAACTAATGAAAAACTGTTTTTT.

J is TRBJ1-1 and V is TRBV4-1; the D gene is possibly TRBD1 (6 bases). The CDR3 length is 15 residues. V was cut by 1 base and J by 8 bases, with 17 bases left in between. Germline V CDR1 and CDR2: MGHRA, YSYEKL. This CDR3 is CASSQVRGRGGEAFF. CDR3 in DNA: TGCGCCAGCAGCCAAGTCCGAGGAAGGGGGGGAGAAGCTTTCTTT.

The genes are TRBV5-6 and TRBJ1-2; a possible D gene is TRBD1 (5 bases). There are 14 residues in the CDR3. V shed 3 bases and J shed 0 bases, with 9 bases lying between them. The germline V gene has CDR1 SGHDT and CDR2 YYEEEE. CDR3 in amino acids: CASSYRGTNYGYTF. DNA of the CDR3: TGTGCCAGCAGCTATAGGGGAACTAACTATGGCTACACCTTC.

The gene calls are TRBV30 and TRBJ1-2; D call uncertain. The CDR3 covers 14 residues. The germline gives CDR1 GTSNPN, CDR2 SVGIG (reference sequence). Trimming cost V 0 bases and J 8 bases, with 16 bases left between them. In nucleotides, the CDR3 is TGTGCCTGGAGTGTCAACCAACCCGGGTTCGGCTACACCTTC. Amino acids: CAWSVNQPGFGYTF.

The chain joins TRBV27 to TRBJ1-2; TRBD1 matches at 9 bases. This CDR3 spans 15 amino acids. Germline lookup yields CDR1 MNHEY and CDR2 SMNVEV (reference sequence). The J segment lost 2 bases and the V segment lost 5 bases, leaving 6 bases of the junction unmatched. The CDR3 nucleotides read TGTGCCAGCAGTAGACAGACAGGGGGGAACTATGGCTACACCTTC. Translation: CASSRQTGGNYGYTF.

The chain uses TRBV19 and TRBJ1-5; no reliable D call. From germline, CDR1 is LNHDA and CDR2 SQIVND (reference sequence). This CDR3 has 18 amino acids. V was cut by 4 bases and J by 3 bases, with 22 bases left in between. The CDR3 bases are TGTGCCAGTAGTACCACGGTAGGGAGGAGGGCTTACAATCAGCCCCAGCATTTT. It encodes CASSTTVGRRAYNQPQHF.